Given below is one T cell receptor (beta chain) in context. This clone was counted a few times. It lacks a known antigen. Within one base of it there is no much larger clone, and no base qualities were kept. The immunoSEQ Assay, a bias-controlled multiplex PCR, was used to amplify TCRbeta CDR3 regions from genomic DNA. The authors' analysis ran thus. The number of nucleated cells in each sample was estimated by amplification of reference gene primers within the assay. Sequence reads were collapsed and filtered to measure the absolute abundance of every unique TCRbeta CDR3 rearrangement. For each sample, productive Simpson clonality was calculated as the square root of Simpson's diversity index across productive rearrangements. The table was pulled from immuneACCESS by TCRdb, which kept in-frame rearrangements only. Such tables lose some clones; where checked, under half of the loss comes from unresolved V genes, and the rest has no known cause. That table is the source of V, J and clone size, and D and trimming were worked out from the DNA. In this sample the table shows approximately 190,000 clones, nearly 90% of which occur a single time. In total, the top ten clones hold 20% to 25% of the sample.

The data were obtained in a study of blood T cell repertoires in COVID-19 (dated by TCRdb to the early 2020s). Turning to the overall study: The collaborator samples originated in the United States, Italy and Spain and spanned the acute and convalescent phases of COVID-19. Subjects who had been exposed to COVID-19, were actively infected with it, or had recovered from it provided the deeply sampled blood TCRbeta repertoires that made up the dataset. Where available, HLA class I and class II types were obtained from metadata supplied by the sample provider rather than from assay-based typing. A freely available public database, intended as a resource for researchers studying the immune response to SARS-CoV-2, is where the repertoires were released. Nearly every sample came with metadata listing a de-identified subject ID, COVID-19 status, age in years and sex. Samples came from the ongoing ImmuneRACE study (first 160 participants) plus 1,254 subjects from 6 global collaborators. The prospective study material was composed of cDNA or gDNA derived from T cells, B-cell-depleted T cells, or PBMCs.

The collaborating institutions used their own protocols to collect whole blood in K2EDTA tubes. For TCRbeta analysis, collaborators shipped samples in one of three forms: frozen whole blood, isolated PBMCs, or DNA extracted from either of those sample types. Study-wide conclusions, independent of this receptor: The amount of clinical and demographic metadata varied by source and participant and was provided uncurated.

The CDR3 runs 14 amino acids, cysteine and phenylalanine included. This entry keeps only the CDR3 DNA: 42 bases, framed from base 1. Here V drops 0 bases and J drops 5 bases, and the junction holds 2 bases not matched to any gene. CDR1 and CDR2 (SGHDT, YYEEEE) derive from the germline V gene. Sequenced input: peripheral blood. The TCR sequence derives from a man aged 55 to 70 with active or convalescent COVID-19. The rearranged chain carries TRBV5-6 and TRBJ2-1, with 7 bases in between that match TRBD2. The DNA reads TGTGCCAGCAGCTTGGCGGGGGGAAACAATGAGCAGTTCTTC. Its translation reads: CASSLAGGNNEQFF.